The clone carrying this TCR beta chain was found once. Antigen: not known. The data stem from a study of cytomegalovirus exposure and HLA in healthy donors. The study, taken as a whole, reports: As was reported, the HLA-A and HLA-B alleles of most subjects were accurately predicted from TCR beta sequences.

CDR3 length: 14 residues. Per germline, CDR1 MDHEN and CDR2 SYDVKM. V lost 3 bases and J 3 bases, leaving 11 bases between the germline ends. With 60 Vbeta and 13 Jbeta primers, the PCR was carried out. Produced via immunoSEQ multiplex PCR; TCRdb's table is partial and in-frame only. The table lists over 150,000 clones, around 75% of them singletons. The chain employs TRBV28 and TRBJ1-1; D is undetermined. This receptor was identified in a woman younger than 45 in good health and CMV-seropositive. The sample consisted of PBMCs. The CDR3 here is CASSLGRVYTEAFF. The CDR3 nucleotides read TGTGCCAGCAGTTTGGGGAGGGTCTACACTGAAGCTTTCTTT. Using reference TRBV28 and TRBJ1-1 for the parts outside the CDR3, the full variable domain is DVKVTQSSRYLVKRTGEKVFLECVQDMDHENMFWYRQDPGLGLRLIYFSYDVKMKEKGDIPEGYSVSREKKERFSLILESASTNQTSMYLCASSLGRVYTEAFFGQGTRLTVV.